Shown below are 3 T cell receptor beta chains from a single sample sequenced in a study of OX40 agonist ivuxolimab in advanced cancers. Sequencing was performed with immunoSEQ multiplex PCR; in TCRdb, only in-frame clones are kept and a portion is missing. The sample includes 15,000 to 20,000 clones, around 92% of them seen just once. The sample consisted of CD4+ or CD8+ T cells sorted from blood, taken in a trial of the OX40 agonist ivuxolimab. All receptors come from an adult with an advanced solid tumor such as melanoma, head and neck, liver or kidney cancer.

V usage is TRBV7-2 and J usage is TRBJ2-1; 7 nucleotides line up with TRBD2. In germline, CDR1 is SGHTA, CDR2 FQGNSA. CDR3 length equals 15 residues. Trimming at V came to 5 bases and at J to 0 bases, leaving 4 bases not matched to a gene. CDR3 sequence: CASSRSGTSYNEQFF. In DNA, the CDR3 is TGTGCCAGCAGCCGGAGCGGGACCTCCTACAATGAGCAGTTCTTC.

This clone occurred a few times. The V and J genes are TRBV10-3 and TRBJ2-7; possible D gene TRBD1, 5 bases. The CDR3 consists of 12 residues. With 6 bases removed from V and 0 bases from J, the gap between germline ends came to 6 bases. Germline loops: CDR1 ENHRY, CDR2 SYGVKD. CDR3 coding DNA: TGTGCCATCAGGGACAACTCCTACGAGCAGTACTTC. The encoded protein is CAIRDNSYEQYF.

The rearrangement joins TRBV30 to TRBJ2-3; no firm D call. The CDR3 loop spans 14 amino acids. Per the germline V gene, CDR1 is GTSNPN and CDR2 is SVGIG (reference sequence). The V end lost 4 bases, the J end lost 0 bases, and 11 bases lay between the germline ends. CDR3 in DNA: TGTGCCTGGACTTCGGGTACTAGCACAGATACGCAGTATTTT. This gives the protein CAWTSGTSTDTQYF.